What follows is one T cell receptor beta chain and its context. Both 60 Vbeta primers and 13 Jbeta primers went into the PCR. The table came from immunoSEQ multiplex PCR; TCRdb's copy has only in-frame clones and leaves some out. In all, the sample yields about 130,000 clones. This record belongs to a study of cytomegalovirus exposure and HLA in healthy donors. Germline-derived CDR1 and CDR2 are WNHNN and SYGVQD (reference sequence). J was trimmed by 5 bases and V by 5 bases; bases with no gene match: 5. CDR3 size: 14 residues. This TCR was sampled from a woman aged 55-75 years in good health and CMV-seronegative. The sample comprised PBMCs. The V gene is TRBV10-1, the J gene TRBJ2-2; the match to TRBD1 covers 7 bases. The CDR3 reads CASSTGAGTGELFF. The CDR3, as DNA: TGCGCCAGCAGTACAGGGGCTGGAACCGGGGAGCTGTTTTTT.